Reported below is one T cell receptor (beta chain). No antigen is known for it. This sample is part of a study of beta chain features in type 1 diabetes. Points from the study as a whole: Sequencing from cDNA could over-represent high-TCR-expressing cells.

Expressed TCRB transcripts were sequenced because the isolated RNA had all been reverse transcribed beforehand. Method: immunoSEQ multiplex PCR; TCRdb's copy keeps in-frame clones and lacks some. The data show under 900,000 clones, with roughly 17% seen just once and 0.02% to 0.025% held by the top ten. This CDR3 contains 16 residues. Germline CDR1 SGHVS, CDR2 FNYEAQ. With V trimmed by 1 base and J by 5 bases, 5 bases remained unmatched. There was one heparinised blood draw per donor, averaging about 116 mL. Central memory, naive, regulatory and stem cell-like memory CD4+ cells were sorted by CD45RO/CCR7/CD25/CD127/CD95/CD27.

Sequenced sample: naive CD4+ T cells from blood. This clonotype was obtained from a woman aged 18-29 years in good health. The genes are TRBV7-6 and TRBJ2-1; 10 nucleotides match TRBD2. The CDR3 loop is CASSLVGSGRNNEQFF. CDR3 coding DNA: TGTGCCAGCAGCTTAGTGGGTAGCGGGAGGAACAATGAGCAGTTCTTC.